This T cell receptor (beta chain) stems from a study of blood T cell repertoires in COVID-19. Study background: Italy, Spain and the United States were the sources of the convalescent and acute COVID-19 samples.

Seattle enrolled patients during active infection and tracked them longitudinally. The CDR3 extends over 15 amino acids. The V gene's germline CDR1 is MDHEN and CDR2 SYDVKM. V was pared by 6 bases and J by 0 bases, with 5 bases of the junction left unmatched. This table comes from immunoSEQ multiplex PCR, and its TCRdb copy is limited to in-frame clones, with some not included. Found here are about 150,000 clones, approximately 91% of them singletons; the top ten hold roughly 5%. Sequenced: peripheral blood. The source is a man between 18 and 35 years old with COVID-19, enrolled during active disease. The genes are TRBV28 and TRBJ2-7, with 10 nucleotides matching TRBD2. In nucleotides, the CDR3 is TGTGCCAGCAGACCGACTAGCGGGCTCTCCTACGAGCAGTACTTC. It encodes CASRPTSGLSYEQYF. The variable domain in full, completed from reference TRBV28 and TRBJ2-7, reads DVKVTQSSRYLVKRTGEKVFLECVQDMDHENMFWYRQDPGLGLRLIYFSYDVKMKEKGDIPEGYSVSREKKERFSLILESASTNQTSMYLCASRPTSGLSYEQYFGPGTRLTVT.